The entry below describes one T cell receptor beta chain. Antigen unknown. The record originates from a study of cytomegalovirus exposure and HLA in healthy donors. Across the whole study: For the approximately 410 genotyped donors, 75% to 90% fell within the Caucasian-associated ancestry cluster. Study results and limitations: It was reported in a later analysis that an Asian-associated ancestry cluster showed fewer N-insertions than the roughly 670-donor mean.

This PCR relied on a set of 60 Vbeta primers and 13 Jbeta primers. Produced via immunoSEQ multiplex PCR; TCRdb's table is partial and in-frame only. The sample includes 100,000 or so clones, around 75% of them seen just once. Germline V lookup: CDR1 MDHEN, CDR2 SYDVKM. The CDR3 consists of 14 residues. V lost 2 bases and J lost 0, with 7 bases in between. The origin of this receptor is a man aged 25-45 years in good health and CMV-seronegative. The sample consisted of PBMCs. V usage is TRBV28 and J usage is TRBJ1-2; D call uncertain. CDR3 nucleotides: TGTGCCAGCAGTTTACCGTCCTCTAACTATGGCTACACCTTC. The encoded protein is CASSLPSSNYGYTF.